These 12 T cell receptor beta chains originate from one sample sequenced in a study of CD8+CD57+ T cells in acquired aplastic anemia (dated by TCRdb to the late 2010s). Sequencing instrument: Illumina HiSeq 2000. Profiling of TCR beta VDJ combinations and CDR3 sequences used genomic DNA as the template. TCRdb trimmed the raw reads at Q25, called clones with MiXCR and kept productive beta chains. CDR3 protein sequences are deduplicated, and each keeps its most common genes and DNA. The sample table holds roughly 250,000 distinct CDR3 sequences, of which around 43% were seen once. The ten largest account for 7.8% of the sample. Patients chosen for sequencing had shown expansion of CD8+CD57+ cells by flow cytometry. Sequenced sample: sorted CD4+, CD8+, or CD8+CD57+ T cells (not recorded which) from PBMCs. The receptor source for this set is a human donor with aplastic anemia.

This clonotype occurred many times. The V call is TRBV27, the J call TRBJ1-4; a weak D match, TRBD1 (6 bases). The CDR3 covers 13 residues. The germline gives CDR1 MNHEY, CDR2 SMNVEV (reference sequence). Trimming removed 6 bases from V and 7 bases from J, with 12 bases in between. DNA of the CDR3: TGTGCCAGCAGCCTACAGGGAGGTGAAAAACTGTTTTTT. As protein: CASSLQGGEKLFF. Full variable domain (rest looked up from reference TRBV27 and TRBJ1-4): EAQVTQNPRYLITVTGKKLTVTCSQNMNHEYMSWYRQDPGLGLRQIYYSMNVEVTDKGDVPEGYKVSRKEKRNFPLILESPSPNQTSLYFCASSLQGGEKLFFGSGTQLSVL.

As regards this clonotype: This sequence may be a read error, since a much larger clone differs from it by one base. CDR3 coding DNA: TGTGCCAGCAGTGCGACAGAAGAGAACACTGAAGTTTTCTTT. Its protein is CASSATEENTEVFF. The J gene is TRBJ1-1, the V gene TRBV6-4, with a tentative D call TRBD1 (5 bases). Germline CDR1 MRHNA, CDR2 SNTAGT. This CDR3 comprises 14 residues.

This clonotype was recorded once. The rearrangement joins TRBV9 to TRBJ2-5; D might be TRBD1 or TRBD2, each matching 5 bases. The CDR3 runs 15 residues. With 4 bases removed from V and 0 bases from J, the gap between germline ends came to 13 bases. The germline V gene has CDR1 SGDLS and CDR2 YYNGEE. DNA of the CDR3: TGTGCCAGCAGCCGGGACGGAAGGTACCAAGAGACCCAGTACTTC. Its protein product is CASSRDGRYQETQYF.

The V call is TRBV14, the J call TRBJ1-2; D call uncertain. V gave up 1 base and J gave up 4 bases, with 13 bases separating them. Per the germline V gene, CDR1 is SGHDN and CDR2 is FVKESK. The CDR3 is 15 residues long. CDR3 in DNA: TGTGCCAGCAGCCAAGGGGAACAGCGGAGCTATGGCTACACCTTC. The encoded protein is CASSQGEQRSYGYTF.

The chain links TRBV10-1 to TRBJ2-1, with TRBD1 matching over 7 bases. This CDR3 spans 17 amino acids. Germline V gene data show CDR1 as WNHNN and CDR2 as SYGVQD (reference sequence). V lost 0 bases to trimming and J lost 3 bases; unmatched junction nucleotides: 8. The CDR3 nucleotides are TGCGCCAGCAGTGAGTCGGAACAGGGGATAATCTACAATGAGCAGTTCTTC. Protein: CASSESEQGIIYNEQFF.

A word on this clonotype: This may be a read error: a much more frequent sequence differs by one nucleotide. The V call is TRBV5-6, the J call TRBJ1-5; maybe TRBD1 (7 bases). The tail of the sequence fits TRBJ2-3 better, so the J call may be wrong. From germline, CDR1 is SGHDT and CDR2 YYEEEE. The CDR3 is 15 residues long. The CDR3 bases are TGTGCCAGCAGCTTGGCAGGGGGGACCAATCAGCCCCAGTATTTT. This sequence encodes CASSLAGGTNQPQYF.

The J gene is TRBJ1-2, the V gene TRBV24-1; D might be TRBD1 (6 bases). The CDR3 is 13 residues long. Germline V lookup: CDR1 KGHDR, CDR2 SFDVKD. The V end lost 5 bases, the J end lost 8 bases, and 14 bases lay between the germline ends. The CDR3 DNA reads TGTGCCACCAGTGCCCGGGACATAACGGGCTACACCTTC. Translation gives CATSARDITGYTF.

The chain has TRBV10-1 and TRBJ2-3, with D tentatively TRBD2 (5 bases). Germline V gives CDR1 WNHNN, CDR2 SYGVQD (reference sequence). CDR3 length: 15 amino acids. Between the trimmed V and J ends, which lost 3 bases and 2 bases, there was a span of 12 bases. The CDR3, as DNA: TGCGCCAGCAGTGATCGAGCGGCCAACACAGATACGCAGTATTTT. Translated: CASSDRAANTDTQYF.

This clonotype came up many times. Here the CDR3 reads CASSLDPGMRETQYF. CDR3 coding DNA: TGTGCCAGCAGCTTAGATCCCGGGATGAGGGAGACCCAGTACTTC. The chain has TRBV7-9 and TRBJ2-5, with D possibly matching TRBD2 (5 bases). The CDR3 runs 15 residues. Germline assignment: CDR1 SEHNR and CDR2 FQNEAQ (reference sequence). The V end lost 1 base, the J end lost 5 bases, and 14 bases lay between the germline ends.

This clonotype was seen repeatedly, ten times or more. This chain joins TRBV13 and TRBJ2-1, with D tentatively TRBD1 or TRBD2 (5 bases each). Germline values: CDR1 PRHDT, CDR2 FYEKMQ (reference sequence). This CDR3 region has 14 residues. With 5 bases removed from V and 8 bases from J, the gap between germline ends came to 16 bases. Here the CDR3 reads CASSTGTTMDEQFF. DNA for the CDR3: TGTGCCAGCAGCACCGGGACGACTATGGATGAGCAGTTCTTC.

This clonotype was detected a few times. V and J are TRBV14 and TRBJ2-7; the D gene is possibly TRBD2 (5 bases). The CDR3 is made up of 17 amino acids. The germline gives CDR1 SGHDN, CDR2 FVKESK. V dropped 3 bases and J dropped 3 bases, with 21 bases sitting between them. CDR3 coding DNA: TGTGCCAGCAGCCAGGACTCGGTGTTTGGCGGGTTCTACGAGCAGTACTTC. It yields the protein CASSQDSVFGGFYEQYF.

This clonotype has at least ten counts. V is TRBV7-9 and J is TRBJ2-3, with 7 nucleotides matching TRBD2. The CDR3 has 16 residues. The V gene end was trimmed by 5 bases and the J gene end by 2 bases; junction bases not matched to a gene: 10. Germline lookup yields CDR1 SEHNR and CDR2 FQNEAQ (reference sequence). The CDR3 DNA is TGTGCCAGCAGCCCGAGCGGGGCCCTCACCACAGATACGCAGTATTTT. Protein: CASSPSGALTTDTQYF. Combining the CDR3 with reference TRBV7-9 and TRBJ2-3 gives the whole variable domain DTGVSQNPRHKITKRGQNVTFRCDPISEHNRLYWYRQTLGQGPEFLTYFQNEAQLEKSRLLSDRFSAERPKGSFSTLEIQRTEQGDSAMYLCASSPSGALTTDTQYFGPGTRLTVL.